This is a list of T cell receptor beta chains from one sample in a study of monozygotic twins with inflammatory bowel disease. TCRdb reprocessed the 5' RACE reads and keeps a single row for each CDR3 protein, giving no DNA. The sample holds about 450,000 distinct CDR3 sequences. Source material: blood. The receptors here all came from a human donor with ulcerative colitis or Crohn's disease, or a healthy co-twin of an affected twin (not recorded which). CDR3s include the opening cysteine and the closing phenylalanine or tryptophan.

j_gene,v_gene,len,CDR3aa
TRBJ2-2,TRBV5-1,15,CASRRGERNTGELFF
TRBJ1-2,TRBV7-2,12,CASSRTNYGYTF
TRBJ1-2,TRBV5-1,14,CASSSLGTGDGYTF
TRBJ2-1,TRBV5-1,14,CASTSSGGYNEQFF
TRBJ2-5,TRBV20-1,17,CSARDPASGRILETQYF
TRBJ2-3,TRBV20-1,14,CSAPSGPLPDTQYF
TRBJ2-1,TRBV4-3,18,CASSQKGSQGVSYNEQFF
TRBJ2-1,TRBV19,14,CASSGGLGYNEQFF
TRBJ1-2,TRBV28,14,CASSWGQAGYGYTF
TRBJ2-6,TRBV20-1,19,CSARHPPGQGNSGANVLTF